This T cell receptor (beta chain) was identified in a study of patients and donors after allogeneic stem cell transplantation. MiXCR was run by TCRdb on the RT-PCR reads, yielding one entry per CDR3 protein. Of roughly 180,000 distinct CDR3 sequences listed, roughly 40% were seen once; the top ten hold 33%. The CDR3 sequence is 15 residues long. Germline V lookup: CDR1 LGHDT, CDR2 YNNKEL (reference sequence). With V trimmed by 4 bases and J by 6 bases, 8 bases remained unmatched. This receptor was obtained from a human donor who was either an allogeneic HSCT recipient or a stem cell or donor lymphocyte infusion donor (not recorded which). It is not recorded whose cells these are; they may come from a transplant donor. Input material: blood, either unsorted or a sorted T cell fraction (not recorded which). The chain carries TRBV3-1 and TRBJ2-1, with 8 bases fitting TRBD2. DNA of the CDR3: TGTGCCAGCAGCCCTAGCGGGCTAACGGCCAATGAGCAGTTCTTC. Protein: CASSPSGLTANEQFF.